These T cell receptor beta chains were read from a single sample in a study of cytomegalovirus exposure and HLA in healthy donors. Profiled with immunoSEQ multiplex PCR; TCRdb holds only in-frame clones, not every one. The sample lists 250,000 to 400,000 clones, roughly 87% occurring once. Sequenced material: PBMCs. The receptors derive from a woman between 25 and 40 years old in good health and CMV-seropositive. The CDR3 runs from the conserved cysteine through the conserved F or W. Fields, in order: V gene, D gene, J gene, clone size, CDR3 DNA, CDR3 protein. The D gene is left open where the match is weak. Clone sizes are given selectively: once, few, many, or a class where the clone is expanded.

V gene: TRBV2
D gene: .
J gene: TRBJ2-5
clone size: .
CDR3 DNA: TGTGCCAGCATGATGGGGGGACCCCAAGAGACCCAGTACTTC
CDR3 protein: CASMMGGPQETQYF

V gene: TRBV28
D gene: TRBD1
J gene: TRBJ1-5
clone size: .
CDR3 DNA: TGTGCCAGCAGCCGGACAGGGGGCTGGCAGCCCCAGCATTTT
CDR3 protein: CASSRTGGWQPQHF

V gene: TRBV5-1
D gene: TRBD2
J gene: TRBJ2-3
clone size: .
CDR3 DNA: TGCGCCAGCTGGGAGGGCCGCCCTGTAGATACGCAGTATTTT
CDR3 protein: CASWEGRPVDTQYF

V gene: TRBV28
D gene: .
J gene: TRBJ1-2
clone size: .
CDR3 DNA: TGTGCCAGCAGAAGAACAGGGAGGAGTAGGGGCTACACCTTC
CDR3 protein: CASRRTGRSRGYTF

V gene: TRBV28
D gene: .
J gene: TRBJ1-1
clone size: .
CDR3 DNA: TGTGCCAGCAGGGTAATGAACACTGAAGCTTTCTTT
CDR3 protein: CASRVMNTEAFF

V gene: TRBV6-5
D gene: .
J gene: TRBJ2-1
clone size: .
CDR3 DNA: TGTGCCAGCAGTCAGGGTAGTGGAGGTGAGCAGTTCTTC
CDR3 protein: CASSQGSGGEQFF

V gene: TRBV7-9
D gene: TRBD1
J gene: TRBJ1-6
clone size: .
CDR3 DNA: TGTGCCAGCAGCAAAGCAGTGAGCCGGGACAGCGGGAATTCACCCCTCCACTTT
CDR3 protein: CASSKAVSRDSGNSPLHF

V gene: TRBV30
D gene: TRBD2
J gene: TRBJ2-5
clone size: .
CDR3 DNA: TGTGCCTGGGAGCCGGACCTCCTAGCGGCCCAAGAGACCCAGTACTTC
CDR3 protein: CAWEPDLLAAQETQYF

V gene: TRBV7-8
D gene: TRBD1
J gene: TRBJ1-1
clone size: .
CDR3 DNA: TGTGCCAGCAGCTTAGGACAGGGCTCGACTATGAACACTGAAGCTTTCTTT
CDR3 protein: CASSLGQGSTMNTEAFF

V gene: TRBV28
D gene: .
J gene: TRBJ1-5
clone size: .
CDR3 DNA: TGTGCCAGCAGTTTGCCCCCAGGACAAGGCATCAATCAGCCCCAGCATTTT
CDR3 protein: CASSLPPGQGINQPQHF

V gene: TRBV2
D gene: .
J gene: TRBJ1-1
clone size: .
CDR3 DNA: TGTGCCAGCATAGGGGTTTTGGAGCTGAACACTGAAGCTTTCTTT
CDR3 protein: CASIGVLELNTEAFF

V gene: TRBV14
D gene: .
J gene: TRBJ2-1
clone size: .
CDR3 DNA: TGTGCCAGCAGCCAACGTCGATCTCTAGGAAATCGTCAGTTCTTC
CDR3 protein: CASSQRRSLGNRQFF

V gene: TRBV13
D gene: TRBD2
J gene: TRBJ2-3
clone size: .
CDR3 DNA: TGTGCCAGCAGCTTACGGGGTAGCGGGGCGATCACAGATACGCAGTATTTT
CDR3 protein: CASSLRGSGAITDTQYF

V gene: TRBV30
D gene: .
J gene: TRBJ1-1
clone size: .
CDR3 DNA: TGTGCCTGGCACACAGGTTGGGGGGACACTGAAGCTTTCTTT
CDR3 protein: CAWHTGWGDTEAFF

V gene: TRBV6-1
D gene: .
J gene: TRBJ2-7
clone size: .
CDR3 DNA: TGTGCCAGCAGTGAAGCCACAGGGCCGAAGATAGAGCAGTACTTC
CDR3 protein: CASSEATGPKIEQYF

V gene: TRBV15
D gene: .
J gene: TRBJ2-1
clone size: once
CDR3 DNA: TGTGCCACCAGCAGGAGTCCCCCCGGGCGAGTGGCCTACAATGAGCAGTTCTTC
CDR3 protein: CATSRSPPGRVAYNEQFF

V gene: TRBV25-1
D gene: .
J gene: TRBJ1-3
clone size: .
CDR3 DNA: TGTGCCAGCAGTGAAAACAGGGCCTCTGGAAACACCATATATTTT
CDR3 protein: CASSENRASGNTIYF

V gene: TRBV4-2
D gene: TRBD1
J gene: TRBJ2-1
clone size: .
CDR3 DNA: TGTGCCAGCAGCCAAGGGGGACAGTACAATGAGCAGTTCTTC
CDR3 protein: CASSQGGQYNEQFF

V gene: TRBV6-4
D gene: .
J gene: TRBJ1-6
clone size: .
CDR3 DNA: TGTGCCAGCAGTGCGGCTTACAATTCACCCCTCCACTTT
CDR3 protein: CASSAAYNSPLHF

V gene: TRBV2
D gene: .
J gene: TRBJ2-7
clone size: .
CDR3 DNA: TGTGCCAGCAGTGAATTGGGCAGCTCCTACGAGCAGTACTTC
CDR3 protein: CASSELGSSYEQYF

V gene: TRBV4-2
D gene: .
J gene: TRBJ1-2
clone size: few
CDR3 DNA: TGTGCCAGCAGCCCCCCGACTAACTATGGCTACACCTTC
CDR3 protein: CASSPPTNYGYTF

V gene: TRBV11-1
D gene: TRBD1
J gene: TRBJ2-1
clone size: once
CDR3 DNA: TGTGCCAGCAGCCGAAGGGGGCCTGGCTACAATGAGCAGTTCTTC
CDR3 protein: CASSRRGPGYNEQFF

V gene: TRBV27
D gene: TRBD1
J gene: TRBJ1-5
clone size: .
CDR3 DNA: TGTGCCAGCAGTTCCGCAGACAGGGGGAGCAATCAGCCCCAGCATTTT
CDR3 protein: CASSSADRGSNQPQHF

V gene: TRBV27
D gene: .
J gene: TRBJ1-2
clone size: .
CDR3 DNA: TGTGCCAGCAGCCTAGGGAATAGGGGAGGCTACACCTTC
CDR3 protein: CASSLGNRGGYTF

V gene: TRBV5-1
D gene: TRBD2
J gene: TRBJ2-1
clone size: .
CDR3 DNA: TGCGCCAGCAGCCCACCCTCACTAGCGGGAGTCTACAATGAGCAGTTCTTC
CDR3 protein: CASSPPSLAGVYNEQFF

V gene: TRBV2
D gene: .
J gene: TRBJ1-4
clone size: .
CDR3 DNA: TGTGCCAGCAGTTCCCGGGTCCAGTGGGATGAAAAACTGTTTTTT
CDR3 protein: CASSSRVQWDEKLFF

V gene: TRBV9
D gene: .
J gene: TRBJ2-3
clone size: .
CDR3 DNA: TGTGCCAGCAGCTTCCGAGTAGGGCCCACAGATACGCAGTATTTT
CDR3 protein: CASSFRVGPTDTQYF

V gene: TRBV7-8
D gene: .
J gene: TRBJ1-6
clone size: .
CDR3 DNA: TGTGCCAGCAGCTTAAAACCCCGGGGGGTCAATAATTCACCCCTCCACTTT
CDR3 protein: CASSLKPRGVNNSPLHF

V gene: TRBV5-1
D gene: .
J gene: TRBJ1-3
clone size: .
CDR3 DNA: TGCGCCAGCAGCAAGGGACTCAGGGAAGCGGGAAACACCATATATTTT
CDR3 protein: CASSKGLREAGNTIYF

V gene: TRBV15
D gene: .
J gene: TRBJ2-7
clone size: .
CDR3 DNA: TGTGCCACCAGCAGAGATCGGGGAACCCACTCCTACGAGCAGTACTTC
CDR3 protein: CATSRDRGTHSYEQYF

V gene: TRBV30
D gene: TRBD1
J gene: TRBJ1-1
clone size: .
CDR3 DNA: TGTGCCTGGAGCCGGACAGGAAACACTGAAGCTTTCTTT
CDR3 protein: CAWSRTGNTEAFF

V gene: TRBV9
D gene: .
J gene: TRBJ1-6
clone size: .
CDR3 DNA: TGTGCCAGCAGCGCATCCTGGGCGACGGATTATTCACCCCTCCACTTT
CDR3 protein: CASSASWATDYSPLHF

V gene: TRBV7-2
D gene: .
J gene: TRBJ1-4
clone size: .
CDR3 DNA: TGTGCCAGCAGCTTAGGTTCAGGGGTGTTAGAAAAACTGTTTTTT
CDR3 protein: CASSLGSGVLEKLFF

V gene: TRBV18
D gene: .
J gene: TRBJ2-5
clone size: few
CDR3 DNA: TGTGCCAGCTCACCACCGTATTCACAAGAGACCCAGTACTTC
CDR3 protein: CASSPPYSQETQYF

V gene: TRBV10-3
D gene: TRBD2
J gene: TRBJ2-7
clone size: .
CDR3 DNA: TGTGCCATCAGTGGTGCTAGCGGGGAGTACGAGCAGTACTTC
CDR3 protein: CAISGASGEYEQYF

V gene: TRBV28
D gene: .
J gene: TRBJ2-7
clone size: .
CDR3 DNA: TGTGCCAGCAGAGCCCGGGCTTACGAGCAGTACTTC
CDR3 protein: CASRARAYEQYF

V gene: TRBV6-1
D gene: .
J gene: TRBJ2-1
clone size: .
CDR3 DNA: TGTGCCAGCAGTCCCAGGGGGGGCCCCAATGAGCAGTTCTTC
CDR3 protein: CASSPRGGPNEQFF

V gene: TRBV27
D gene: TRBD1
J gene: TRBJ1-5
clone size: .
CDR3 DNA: TGTGCCAGCAGTTCTGGGACAGGTAATCAGCCCCAGCATTTT
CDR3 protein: CASSSGTGNQPQHF

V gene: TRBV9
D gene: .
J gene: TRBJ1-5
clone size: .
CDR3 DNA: TGTGCCAGCAGCGTTTCAGGGAACCATCAGCCCCAGCATTTT
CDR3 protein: CASSVSGNHQPQHF

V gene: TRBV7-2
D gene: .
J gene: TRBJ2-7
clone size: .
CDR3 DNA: TGTGCCAGCAGCTTTAGAACAACAGGGATTTTCTACGAGCAGTACTTC
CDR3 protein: CASSFRTTGIFYEQYF

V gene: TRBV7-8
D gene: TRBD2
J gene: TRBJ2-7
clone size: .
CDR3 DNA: TGTGCCAGCAGCCGTAGCGGGGGGCCAACCTACGAGCAGTACTTC
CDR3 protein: CASSRSGGPTYEQYF

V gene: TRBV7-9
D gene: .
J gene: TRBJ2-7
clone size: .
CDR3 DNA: TGTGCCAGCAGGTGGGGACACAACTACGAGCAGTACTTC
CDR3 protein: CASRWGHNYEQYF